The T cell receptor (beta chain) under discussion was sequenced for a study of cytomegalovirus exposure and HLA in healthy donors. At the level of the study: The same platform used for the approximately 700 first-cohort repertoires was also used for the 120 or so validation repertoires, as a later analysis reported.

Germline V gene sequence: CDR1 LNHNV, CDR2 YYDKDF (reference sequence). The CDR3 has 13 residues. The V end was cut by 3 bases, the J end by 7 bases, with 10 bases between. Regarding this clone: The antigen remains unidentified.

Method: immunoSEQ multiplex PCR; TCRdb's copy keeps in-frame clones and lacks some. Of some 84,000 clones listed, approximately 91% are singletons. Study results and caveats: The study recorded 164 TCR beta chains that were cytomegalovirus-associated.

The clonotype comes from a man aged 25-45 years in good health and CMV-seronegative. Sequencing used PBMCs. The chain combines TRBV15 with TRBJ1-5, with D unclear. This chain's CDR3 is CATSSRGPQPQHF. As DNA, the CDR3 is TGTGCCACCAGCAGCCGTGGCCCCCAGCCCCAGCATTTT. Together with reference TRBV15 and TRBJ1-5, the CDR3 gives the full variable domain: DAMVIQNPRYQVTQFGKPVTLSCSQTLNHNVMYWYQQKSSQAPKLLFHYYDKDFNNEADTPDNFQSRRPNTSFCFLDIRSPGLGDTAMYLCATSSRGPQPQHFGDGTRLSIL.